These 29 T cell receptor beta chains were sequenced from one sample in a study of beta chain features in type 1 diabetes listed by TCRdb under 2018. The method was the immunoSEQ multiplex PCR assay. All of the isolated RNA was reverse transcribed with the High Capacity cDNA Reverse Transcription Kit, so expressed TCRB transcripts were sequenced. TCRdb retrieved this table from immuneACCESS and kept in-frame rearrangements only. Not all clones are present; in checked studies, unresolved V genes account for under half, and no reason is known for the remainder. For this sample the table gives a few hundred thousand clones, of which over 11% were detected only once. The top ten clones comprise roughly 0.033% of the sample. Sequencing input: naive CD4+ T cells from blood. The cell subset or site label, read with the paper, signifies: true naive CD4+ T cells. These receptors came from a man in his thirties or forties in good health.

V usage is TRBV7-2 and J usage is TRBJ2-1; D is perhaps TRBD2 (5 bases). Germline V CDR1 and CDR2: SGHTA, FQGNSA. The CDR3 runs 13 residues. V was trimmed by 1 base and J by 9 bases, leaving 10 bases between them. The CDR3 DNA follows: TGTGCCAGCAGCTTAGGGACTGTACTTGAGCAGTTCTTC. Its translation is CASSLGTVLEQFF.

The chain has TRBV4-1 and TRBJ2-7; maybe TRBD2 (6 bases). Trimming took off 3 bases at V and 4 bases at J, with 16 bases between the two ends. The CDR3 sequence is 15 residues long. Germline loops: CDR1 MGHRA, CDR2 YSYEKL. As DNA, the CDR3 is TGCGCCAGCAGCCACCCCTGGCGGGGAGTGTACGAGCAGTACTTC. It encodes CASSHPWRGVYEQYF.

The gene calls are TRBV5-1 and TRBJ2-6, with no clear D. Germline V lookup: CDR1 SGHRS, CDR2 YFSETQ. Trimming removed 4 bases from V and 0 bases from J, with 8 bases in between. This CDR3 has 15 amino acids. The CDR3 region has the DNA TGCGCCAGCAGCCTTGGATACTCTGGGGCCAACGTCCTGACTTTC. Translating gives CASSLGYSGANVLTF.

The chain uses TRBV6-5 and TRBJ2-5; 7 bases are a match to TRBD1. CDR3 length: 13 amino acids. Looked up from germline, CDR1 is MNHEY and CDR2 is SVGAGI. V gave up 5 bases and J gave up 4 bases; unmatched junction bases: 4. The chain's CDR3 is CASSRSGGETQYF. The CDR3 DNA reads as TGTGCCAGCAGTCGATCAGGGGGAGAGACCCAGTACTTC.

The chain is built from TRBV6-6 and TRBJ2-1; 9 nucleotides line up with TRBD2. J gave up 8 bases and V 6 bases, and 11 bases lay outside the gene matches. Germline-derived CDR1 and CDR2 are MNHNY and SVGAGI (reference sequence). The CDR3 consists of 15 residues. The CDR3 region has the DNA TGTGCCAGCAGACCAGCGGGAGGTGAGGTATATGAGCAGTTCTTC. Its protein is CASRPAGGEVYEQFF.

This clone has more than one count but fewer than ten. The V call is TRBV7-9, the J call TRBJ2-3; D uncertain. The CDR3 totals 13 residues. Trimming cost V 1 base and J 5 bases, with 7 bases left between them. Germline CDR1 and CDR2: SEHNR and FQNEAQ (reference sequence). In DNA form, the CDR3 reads TGTGCCAGCAGCTTAGGGACCGGAGATACGCAGTATTTT. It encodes CASSLGTGDTQYF.

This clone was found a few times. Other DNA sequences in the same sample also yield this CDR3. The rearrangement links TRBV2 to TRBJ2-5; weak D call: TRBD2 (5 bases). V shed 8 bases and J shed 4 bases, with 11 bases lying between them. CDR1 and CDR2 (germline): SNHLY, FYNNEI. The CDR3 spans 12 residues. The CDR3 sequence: CASQVGRETQYF. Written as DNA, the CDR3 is TGTGCCAGCCAAGTTGGGAGAGAGACCCAGTACTTC.

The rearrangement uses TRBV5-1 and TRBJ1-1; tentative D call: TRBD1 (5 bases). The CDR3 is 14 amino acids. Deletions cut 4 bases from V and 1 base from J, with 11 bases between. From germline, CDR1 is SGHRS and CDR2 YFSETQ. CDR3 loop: CASSHPDRNTEAFF. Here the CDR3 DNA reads TGCGCCAGCAGCCATCCCGACAGGAACACTGAAGCTTTCTTT.

CDR3 sequence: CASSAKGGTDTQYF. The CDR3 nucleotides read TGTGCCAGCAGCGCAAAGGGAGGCACAGATACGCAGTATTTT. This sequence joins TRBV9 and TRBJ2-3; D perhaps matches TRBD2 (5 bases). V gave up 3 bases and J gave up 1 base, with 9 bases separating them. This CDR3 has 14 residues. Germline CDR1 SGDLS, CDR2 YYNGEE. The variable domain in full, with the rest retrieved from reference TRBV9 and TRBJ2-3, is DSGVTQTPKHLITATGQRVTLRCSPRSGDLSVYWYQQSLDQGLQFLIQYYNGEERAKGNILERFSAQQFPDLHSELNLSSLELGDSALYFCASSAKGGTDTQYFGPGTRLTVL.

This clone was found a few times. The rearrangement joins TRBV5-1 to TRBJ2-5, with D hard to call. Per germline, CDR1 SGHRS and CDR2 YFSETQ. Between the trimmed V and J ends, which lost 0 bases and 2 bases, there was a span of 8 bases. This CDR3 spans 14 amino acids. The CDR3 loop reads CASSLVESQETQYF. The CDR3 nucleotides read TGCGCCAGCAGCTTGGTTGAGAGTCAAGAGACCCAGTACTTC.

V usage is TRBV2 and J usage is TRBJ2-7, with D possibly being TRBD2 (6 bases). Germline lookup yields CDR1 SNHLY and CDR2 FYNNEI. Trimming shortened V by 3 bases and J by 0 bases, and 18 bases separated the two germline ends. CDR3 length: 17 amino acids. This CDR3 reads CASSEEQTSDFSYEQYF. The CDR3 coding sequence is TGTGCCAGCAGTGAGGAACAGACTAGTGACTTCTCCTACGAGCAGTACTTC.

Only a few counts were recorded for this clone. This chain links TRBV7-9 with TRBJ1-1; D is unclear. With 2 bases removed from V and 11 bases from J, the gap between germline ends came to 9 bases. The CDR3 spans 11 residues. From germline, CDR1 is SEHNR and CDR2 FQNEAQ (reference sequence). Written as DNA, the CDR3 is TGTGCCAGCAGCTTAAACCTTAACGCTTTCTTT. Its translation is CASSLNLNAFF.

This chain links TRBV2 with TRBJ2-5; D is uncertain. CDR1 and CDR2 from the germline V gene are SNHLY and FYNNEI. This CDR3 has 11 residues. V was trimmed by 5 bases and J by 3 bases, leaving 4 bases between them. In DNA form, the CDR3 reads TGTGCCAGCAGTTTGGAAGAGACCCAGTACTTC. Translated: CASSLEETQYF.

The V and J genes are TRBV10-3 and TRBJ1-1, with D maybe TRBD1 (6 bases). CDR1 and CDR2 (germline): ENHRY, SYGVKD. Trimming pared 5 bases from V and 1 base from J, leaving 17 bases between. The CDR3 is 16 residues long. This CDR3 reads CAISPSAGVGNTEAFF. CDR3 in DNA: TGTGCCATCAGTCCCTCCGCAGGGGTAGGGAACACTGAAGCTTTCTTT.

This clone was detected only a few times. The CDR3 nucleotides read TGTGCCAGCACTTCACTAGCGGGAGTTCCGGGAGAGCAGTTCTTC. As protein: CASTSLAGVPGEQFF. The gene calls are TRBV11-2 and TRBJ2-1; 11 bases match TRBD2. CDR1 is SGHAT, CDR2 FQNNGV, per germline. The CDR3 spans 15 residues. Trimming took 7 bases from V and 10 from J; bases not matched to a gene: 12.

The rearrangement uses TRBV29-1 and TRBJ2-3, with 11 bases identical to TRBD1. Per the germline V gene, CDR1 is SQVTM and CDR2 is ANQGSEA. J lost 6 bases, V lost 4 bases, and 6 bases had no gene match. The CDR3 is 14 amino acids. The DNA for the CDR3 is TGCAGCGTTGTTAGGACAGGGGGCTACGATACGCAGTATTTT. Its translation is CSVVRTGGYDTQYF.

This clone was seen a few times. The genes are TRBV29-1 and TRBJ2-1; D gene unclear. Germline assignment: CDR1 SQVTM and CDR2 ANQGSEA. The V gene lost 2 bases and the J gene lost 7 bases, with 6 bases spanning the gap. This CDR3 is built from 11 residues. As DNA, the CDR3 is TGCAGCGTTGAAAGTCGAAATGAGCAGTTCTTC. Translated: CSVESRNEQFF.

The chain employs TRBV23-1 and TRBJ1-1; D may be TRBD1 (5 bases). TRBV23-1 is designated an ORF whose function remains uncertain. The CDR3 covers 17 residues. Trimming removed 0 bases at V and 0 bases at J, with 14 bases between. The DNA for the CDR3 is TGCGCCAGCAGTCAATCGTACAGACAGCCCTTGAACACTGAAGCTTTCTTT. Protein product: CASSQSYRQPLNTEAFF.

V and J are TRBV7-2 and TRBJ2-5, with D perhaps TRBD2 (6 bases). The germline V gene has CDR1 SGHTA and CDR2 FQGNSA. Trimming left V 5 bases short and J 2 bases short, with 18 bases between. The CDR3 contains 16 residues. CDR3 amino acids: CASSVNPGRSQETQYF. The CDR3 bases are TGTGCCAGCAGCGTAAACCCCGGGAGATCACAAGAGACCCAGTACTTC.

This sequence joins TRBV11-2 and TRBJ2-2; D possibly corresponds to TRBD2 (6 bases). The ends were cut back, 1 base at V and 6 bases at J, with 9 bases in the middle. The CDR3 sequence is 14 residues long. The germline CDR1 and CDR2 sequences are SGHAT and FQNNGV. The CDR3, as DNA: TGTGCCAGCAGCTTAGCTAGCGTACCCGGGGAGCTGTTTTTT. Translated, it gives CASSLASVPGELFF.

CDR3 sequence reads: CASSLRVLNYGYTF. Here the CDR3 DNA reads TGTGCCAGCAGCTTGCGGGTACTGAACTATGGCTACACCTTC. The chain couples TRBV7-2 to TRBJ1-2, with D hard to call. With 3 bases removed from V and 2 bases from J, the gap between germline ends came to 10 bases. Germline V lookup: CDR1 SGHTA, CDR2 FQGNSA. The CDR3 totals 14 residues.

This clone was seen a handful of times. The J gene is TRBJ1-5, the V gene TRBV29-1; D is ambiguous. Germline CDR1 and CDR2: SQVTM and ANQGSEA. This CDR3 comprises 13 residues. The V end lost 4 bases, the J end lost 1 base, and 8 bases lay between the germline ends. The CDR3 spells CSVGRASNQPQHF. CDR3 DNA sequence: TGCAGCGTTGGGAGGGCGAGCAATCAGCCCCAGCATTTT.

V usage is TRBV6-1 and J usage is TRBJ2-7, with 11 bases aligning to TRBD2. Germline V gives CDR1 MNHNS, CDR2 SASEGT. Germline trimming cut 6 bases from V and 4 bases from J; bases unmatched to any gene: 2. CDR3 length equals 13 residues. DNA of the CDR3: TGTGCCAGCAGGCTAGCGGGAGGATACGAGCAGTACGTC. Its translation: CASRLAGGYEQYV.

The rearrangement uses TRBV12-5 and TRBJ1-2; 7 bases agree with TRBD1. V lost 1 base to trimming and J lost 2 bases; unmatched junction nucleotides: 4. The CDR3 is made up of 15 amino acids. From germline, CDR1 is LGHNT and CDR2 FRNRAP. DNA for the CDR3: TGTGCTAGTGGTTTGGCGACAGGGACCAACTATGGCTACACCTTC. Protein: CASGLATGTNYGYTF.

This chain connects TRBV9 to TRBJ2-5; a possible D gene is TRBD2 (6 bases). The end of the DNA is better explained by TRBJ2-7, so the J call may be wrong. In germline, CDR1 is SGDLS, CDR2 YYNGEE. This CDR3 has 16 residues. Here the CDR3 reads CASSVGGAGTPYEQYF. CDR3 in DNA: TGTGCCAGCAGCGTAGGCGGCGCGGGAACCCCCTACGAGCAGTACTTC.

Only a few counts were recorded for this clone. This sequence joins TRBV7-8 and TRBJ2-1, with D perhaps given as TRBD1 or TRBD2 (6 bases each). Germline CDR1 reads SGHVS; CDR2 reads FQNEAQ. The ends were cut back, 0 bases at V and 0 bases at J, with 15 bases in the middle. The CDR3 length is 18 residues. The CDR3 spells CASSLAGGLMNSYNEQFF. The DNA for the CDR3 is TGTGCCAGCAGCTTAGCAGGGGGACTGATGAACTCCTACAATGAGCAGTTCTTC.

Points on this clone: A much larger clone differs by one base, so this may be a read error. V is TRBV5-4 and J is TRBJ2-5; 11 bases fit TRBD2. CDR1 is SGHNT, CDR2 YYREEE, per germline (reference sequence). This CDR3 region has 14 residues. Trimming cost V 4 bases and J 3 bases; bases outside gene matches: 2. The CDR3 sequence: CASSAGLAEETQYF. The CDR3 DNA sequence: TGTGCCAGCAGCGCGGGACTAGCGGAAGAGACCCAGTACTTC.

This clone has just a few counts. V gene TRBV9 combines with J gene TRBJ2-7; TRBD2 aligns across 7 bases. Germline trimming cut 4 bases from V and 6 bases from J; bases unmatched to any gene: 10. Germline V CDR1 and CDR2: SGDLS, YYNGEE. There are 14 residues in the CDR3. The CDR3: CASSRGLEYSEQYF. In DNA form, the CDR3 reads TGTGCCAGCAGCAGAGGACTAGAATATTCCGAGCAGTACTTC.

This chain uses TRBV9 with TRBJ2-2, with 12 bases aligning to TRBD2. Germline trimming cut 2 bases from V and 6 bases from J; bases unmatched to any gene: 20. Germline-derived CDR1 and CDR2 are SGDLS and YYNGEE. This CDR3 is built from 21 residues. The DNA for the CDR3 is TGTGCCAGCAGCGTGGTCCCTCGACTAGCGGGAGTGGGGCGAAACGCCGGGGAGCTGTTTTTT. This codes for CASSVVPRLAGVGRNAGELFF. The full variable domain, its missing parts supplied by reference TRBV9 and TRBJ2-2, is DSGVTQTPKHLITATGQRVTLRCSPRSGDLSVYWYQQSLDQGLQFLIQYYNGEERAKGNILERFSAQQFPDLHSELNLSSLELGDSALYFCASSVVPRLAGVGRNAGELFFGEGSRLTVL.